This entry lists 15 T cell receptor beta chains sequenced from one sample in a study of neurological immune-mediated disorders. The time point is: longitudinal time-point 1 (baseline). TCRdb passed the 5' RACE reads through MiXCR, listing each CDR3 protein once. Seen here are 71,000 or so distinct CDR3 sequences, about 13% observed once, and the top ten hold under 5.5%. The specimen sequenced was PBMCs. These receptors were collected from a female donor with HTLV-1-associated myelopathy (HAM/TSP).

This clonotype has a count of ten or more. The chain recombines TRBV4-2 with TRBJ2-5; D might be TRBD1 or TRBD2, each matching 6 bases. Germline values: CDR1 LGHNA, CDR2 YNFKEQ. The CDR3 loop spans 15 amino acids. Deletions cut 7 bases from V and 5 bases from J, with 20 bases between. CDR3 coding DNA: TGTGCCAGCACGACGGGGGTGGGGGCGGCGGAGACCCAGTACTTC. Translation: CASTTGVGAAETQYF.

This clonotype was counted ten times or more. V and J are TRBV2 and TRBJ2-3, with 8 bases lining up with TRBD2. The CDR3 covers 13 residues. V lost 7 bases and J lost 4; bases outside the gene matches: 4. Germline loops: CDR1 SNHLY, CDR2 FYNNEI. CDR3 nucleotides: TGTGCCAGCAATGGACTAGCAGCAGATACGCAGTATTTT. The encoded protein is CASNGLAADTQYF.

In its sample, this clonotype was seen many times. The J gene is TRBJ2-7, the V gene TRBV7-6, with TRBD2 identical over 9 bases. Losses at the gene ends were 5 bases for V and 1 base for J; bases not matched to a gene: 3. The CDR3 runs to 14 residues. Germline V gene data show CDR1 as SGHVS and CDR2 as FNYEAQ. The CDR3 is CASSMSGGSYEQYF. The CDR3 bases are TGTGCCAGCAGCATGAGCGGGGGGTCCTACGAGCAGTACTTC.

This clonotype was counted many times. The chain links TRBV29-1 to TRBJ2-7, with 9 nucleotides matching TRBD1. The trim removed 3 bases at V and 0 bases at J, leaving 3 bases unmatched. The CDR3 totals 14 residues. From germline, CDR1 is SQVTM and CDR2 ANQGSEA. The CDR3 reads CSVDGQGSSYEQYF. For the CDR3, the DNA is TGCAGCGTTGATGGACAGGGGAGCTCCTACGAGCAGTACTTC.

With regard to this clonotype: A much larger clone differs by one base, so this may be a read error. The chain links TRBV20-1 to TRBJ2-1; 8 nucleotides line up with TRBD2. V was clipped by 7 bases and J by 4 bases; unmatched bases: 9. Germline CDR1 DFQATT, CDR2 SNEGSKA (reference sequence). The CDR3 loop spans 14 amino acids. For the CDR3, the DNA is TGCAGTGTTAGTTTGGTAGCGGGGTACAATGAGCAGTTCTTC. This codes for CSVSLVAGYNEQFF.

This clonotype was observed many times. V and J are TRBV12-5 and TRBJ2-1, with 9 positions matching TRBD2. Germline V CDR1 and CDR2: LGHNT, FRNRAP. Germline trimming cut 6 bases from V and 4 bases from J; bases unmatched to any gene: 10. The CDR3 has 16 residues. In DNA, the CDR3 is TGTGCTAGTGGGTCCTTTGCGGGGGGGGTGTACAATGAGCAGTTCTTC. It specifies CASGSFAGGVYNEQFF.

This clonotype was counted ten times or more. The chain combines TRBV10-1 with TRBJ2-2, with D possibly called TRBD1 or TRBD2 (5 bases each). Per germline, CDR1 WNHNN and CDR2 SYGVQD (reference sequence). V was shortened by 8 bases and J by 1 base, with 8 bases between the two germline ends. The CDR3 covers 13 residues. The CDR3 spells CASGTENTGELFF. In nucleotides, the CDR3 is TGCGCCAGCGGGACGGAGAACACCGGGGAGCTGTTTTTT.

The sample holds many counts of this clonotype. V and J are TRBV11-3 and TRBJ1-1; no reliable D call. The CDR3 sequence is 13 residues long. Germline V gene sequence: CDR1 SGHNT, CDR2 YENEEA. V was shortened by 0 bases and J by 5 bases, with 7 bases between the two germline ends. Here the CDR3 DNA reads TGTGCCAGCAGCTTAGATCTTTGGACTGAAGCTTTCTTT. It specifies CASSLDLWTEAFF.

The chain carries TRBV28 and TRBJ1-1; D is perhaps TRBD1 (5 bases). Germline CDR1 and CDR2: MDHEN and SYDVKM. V was cut by 7 bases and J by 8 bases, with 14 bases left in between. The CDR3 covers 12 residues. For the CDR3, the DNA is TGTGCCAGCACGGACGCGGGGACCGAAGCTTTCTTT. Residues: CASTDAGTEAFF.

This clonotype was seen repeatedly, ten times or more. The chain's CDR3 is CASSPVVGGPKETQYF. The CDR3 region has the DNA TGTGCCAGCAGTCCAGTGGTGGGGGGGCCTAAAGAGACCCAGTACTTC. The chain combines TRBV12-3 or TRBV12-4 with TRBJ2-5, with D maybe TRBD2 (7 bases). Trimming took 5 bases from V and 3 from J, leaving 19 bases between them. There are 16 residues in the CDR3.

The chain carries TRBV2 and TRBJ1-5; TRBD1 matches at 11 bases. This CDR3 comprises 14 residues. Germline trimming cut 6 bases from V and 7 bases from J; bases unmatched to any gene: 5. Germline V CDR1 and CDR2: SNHLY, FYNNEI. The CDR3 is CASSWTGGRQPQHF. The CDR3 DNA reads TGTGCCAGCAGCTGGACAGGGGGCCGACAGCCCCAGCATTTT. Supplemented by reference TRBV2 and TRBJ1-5, the full variable domain reads EPEVTQTPSHQVTQMGQEVILRCVPISNHLYFYWYRQILGQKVEFLVSFYNNEISEKSEIFDDQFSVERPDGSNFTLKIRSTKLEDSAMYFCASSWTGGRQPQHFGDGTRLSIL.

The table lists this clonotype with many counts. The chain carries TRBV5-5 and TRBJ1-6; 10 positions match TRBD1. The CDR3 has 16 amino acids. Looked up from germline, CDR1 is SGHKS and CDR2 is YYEKEE (reference sequence). Trimming removed 4 bases from V and 6 bases from J; junction bases left unmatched: 7. CDR3 nucleotide sequence: TGTGCCAGCAGCGGGGGACAGGGGACGTCTAATTCACCCCTCCACTTT. This gives the protein CASSGGQGTSNSPLHF.

This clonotype was counted only a few times. V is TRBV7-2 and J is TRBJ2-1, with D possibly TRBD1 on 5 matching bases. Germline V gene sequence: CDR1 SGHTA, CDR2 FQGNSA. The V end was cut by 2 bases, the J end by 3 bases, with 11 bases between. The CDR3 has 15 amino acids. CDR3 sequence: CASSLQGVDYNEQFF. The DNA of the CDR3 is TGTGCCAGCAGCTTACAGGGTGTGGACTACAATGAGCAGTTCTTC.

This chain connects TRBV12-3 or TRBV12-4 to TRBJ2-3, with D perhaps TRBD2 (6 bases). V was pared by 5 bases and J by 5 bases, with 14 bases between. CDR3 size: 14 residues. CDR3 protein: CASSEWGLIDTQYF. CDR3 nucleotides: TGTGCCAGCAGTGAATGGGGACTCATAGATACGCAGTATTTT.

Remarks on this clonotype: A read error is likely, as this CDR3 ends without the conserved phenylalanine or tryptophan. The limits of the CDR3 on the DNA are not certain, so only TCRdb's listed CDR3 is given. The chain carries TRBV4-1 and TRBJ2-1. Looked up from germline, CDR1 is MGHRA and CDR2 is YSYEKL. With termini counted, the CDR3 has 8 amino acids. The CDR3 here is CASSQGTE.